Following are 17 T cell receptor beta chains from one sample sequenced in a study of T cells in Graves' hyperthyroidism and ophthalmopathy. TCR beta CDR3 sequences were amplified from RNA transcripts. First-round RT-PCR of the TCR CDR3 relied on the HTBI primer set. TCRdb re-derived calls from the multiplex PCR reads in MiXCR, one entry per CDR3 protein. The top ten hold roughly 49% of the sample, which has 300,000 or so distinct CDR3 sequences, 15% to 20% seen once. Sequenced input: blood. The receptors shown here come from a woman in her 50s with Graves' hyperthyroidism.

The rearrangement joins TRBV10-3 to TRBJ2-1; 8 bases are a match to TRBD1. This CDR3 is built from 15 residues. Germline V gene data show CDR1 as ENHRY and CDR2 as SYGVKD. Germline trimming cut 3 bases from V and 7 bases from J; bases unmatched to any gene: 8. CDR3 coding DNA: TGTGCCATCAGTGAATGGCAGGGGGCCGGGAATGAGCAGTTCTTC. As protein: CAISEWQGAGNEQFF.

This clonotype was counted ten times or more. The chain couples TRBV2 to TRBJ2-3, with 11 positions matching TRBD2. CDR3 length: 16 amino acids. The germline V gene encodes CDR1 SNHLY and CDR2 FYNNEI. J lost 2 bases, V lost 4 bases, and 5 bases had no gene match. The chain's CDR3 is CASSAGTSGITDTQYF. DNA of the CDR3: TGTGCCAGCAGTGCCGGGACTAGCGGAATCACAGATACGCAGTATTTT. Full variable domain (rest looked up from reference TRBV2 and TRBJ2-3): EPEVTQTPSHQVTQMGQEVILRCVPISNHLYFYWYRQILGQKVEFLVSFYNNEISEKSEIFDDQFSVERPDGSNFTLKIRSTKLEDSAMYFCASSAGTSGITDTQYFGPGTRLTVL.

This clonotype was counted many times. The chain uses TRBV19 and TRBJ1-1, with D unclear. Germline CDR1 and CDR2: LNHDA and SQIVND (reference sequence). Trimming took 5 bases from V and 0 from J, leaving 7 bases between them. The CDR3 is 13 amino acids. CDR3 coding DNA: TGTGCCAGTAGTTGGGATCTGAACACTGAAGCTTTCTTT. Residues: CASSWDLNTEAFF.

A remark on this clonotype: Just one base apart from a much larger clone, this may be a read error. The chain is built from TRBV2 and TRBJ1-4; a weak D match, TRBD1 (6 bases). The V gene's germline CDR1 is SNHLY and CDR2 FYNNEI. The CDR3 sequence is 14 residues long. V dropped 2 bases and J dropped 8 bases, with 12 bases sitting between them. In DNA, the CDR3 is TGTGCCAGCAGTGAAACAGGGAGGAAGGAAAAACTGTTTTTT. It codes for CASSETGRKEKLFF.

In DNA form, the CDR3 reads TGCGCCAGCAGCATGGGCCAGCTGGAGACCCAGTACTTC. Its protein product is CASSMGQLETQYF. This chain joins TRBV5-1 and TRBJ2-5; D remains unclear. The V end lost 4 bases, the J end lost 5 bases, and 12 bases lay between the germline ends. Germline values: CDR1 SGHRS, CDR2 YFSETQ. The CDR3 consists of 13 residues. Full variable domain (missing parts from reference TRBV5-1 and TRBJ2-5): KAGVTQTPRYLIKTRGQQVTLSCSPISGHRSVSWYQQTPGQGLQFLFEYFSETQRNKGNFPGRFSGRQFSNSRSEMNVSTLELGDSALYLCASSMGQLETQYFGPGTRLLVL.

In this sample, this clonotype turned up many times. The J gene is TRBJ2-5, the V gene TRBV7-9; 7 positions match TRBD2. The CDR3 runs 15 residues. V was pared by 7 bases and J by 1 base, with 9 bases of the junction left unmatched. Germline V CDR1 and CDR2: SEHNR, FQNEAQ (reference sequence). CDR3 nucleotide sequence: TGTGCCAGCAACCGGGGACTAACCCCCCAAGAGACCCAGTACTTC. Translating gives CASNRGLTPQETQYF.

This clonotype was seen only a few times. The CDR3 bases are TGTGCCAGCTCCAAGCGGGACCCCTCTGGAAACACCATATATTTT. It codes for CASSKRDPSGNTIYF. The chain carries TRBV18 and TRBJ1-3; tentatively, D is TRBD1 (5 bases). Germline loops: CDR1 KGHSH, CDR2 LQKENI. This CDR3 is built from 15 residues. V was cut by 6 bases and J by 0 bases, with 12 bases left in between.

This clonotype turned up a few times. J is TRBJ2-2 and V is TRBV10-3; a possible D gene is TRBD1 (5 bases). The germline gives CDR1 ENHRY, CDR2 SYGVKD. The CDR3 extends over 13 amino acids. V gave up 7 bases and J gave up 6 bases, with 12 bases separating them. CDR3 region: CAINFRESGELFF. DNA for the CDR3: TGTGCCATCAACTTCAGGGAATCCGGGGAGCTGTTTTTT.

This clonotype has a count of ten or more. The gene calls are TRBV6-1 and TRBJ2-3, with 9 bases identical to TRBD1. The junction had 5 bases not matched to a gene; V was cut back by 6 bases and J by 4 bases. Germline CDR1 and CDR2: MNHNS and SASEGT. The CDR3 contains 14 residues. The CDR3 sequence is CASREDRGPDTQYF. CDR3 nucleotide sequence: TGTGCCAGCAGAGAGGACAGGGGCCCAGATACGCAGTATTTT.

Ten or more counts support this clonotype. The CDR3 sequence is CASSKTDRVIRRDEQFF. CDR3 bases: TGCGCCAGCAGCAAGACGGACAGGGTAATCCGACGCGATGAGCAGTTCTTC. This chain joins TRBV5-1 and TRBJ2-1; 8 nucleotides agree with TRBD1. The germline CDR1 and CDR2 sequences are SGHRS and YFSETQ. The CDR3 totals 17 residues. The junction had 17 bases not matched to a gene; V was cut back by 4 bases and J by 8 bases.

The V and J genes are TRBV4-2 and TRBJ2-5; D is unresolved. Trimming removed 0 bases from V and 5 bases from J, with 10 bases in between. The CDR3 has 14 residues. Germline lookup yields CDR1 LGHNA and CDR2 YNFKEQ. DNA of the CDR3: TGTGCCAGCAGCCAAGATGAGCTTAGGGAGACCCAGTACTTC. This encodes CASSQDELRETQYF.

The rearrangement uses TRBV29-1 and TRBJ1-1; D remains ambiguous. V was pared by 4 bases and J by 2 bases, with 11 bases between. The CDR3 totals 13 residues. The germline V gene encodes CDR1 SQVTM and CDR2 ANQGSEA. CDR3 DNA: TGCAGCGTTGGGGAGGGCTTTAACACTGAAGCTTTCTTT. It specifies CSVGEGFNTEAFF.

This clonotype was counted many times. V usage is TRBV5-1 and J usage is TRBJ1-1, with D possibly TRBD1 on 5 matching bases. This CDR3 is 12 amino acids long. V lost 2 bases, J lost 9 bases, and 11 bases lay in between. Germline-derived CDR1 and CDR2 are SGHRS and YFSETQ. CDR3 DNA sequence: TGCGCCAGCAGCTTCCCGGGGGAACAAGCTTTCTTT. Amino acids: CASSFPGEQAFF. Combining the CDR3 with reference TRBV5-1 and TRBJ1-1 gives the whole variable domain KAGVTQTPRYLIKTRGQQVTLSCSPISGHRSVSWYQQTPGQGLQFLFEYFSETQRNKGNFPGRFSGRQFSNSRSEMNVSTLELGDSALYLCASSFPGEQAFFGQGTRLTVV.

This clonotype was recorded many times. This chain connects TRBV18 to TRBJ1-3; weak D call: TRBD1 (5 bases). V lost 3 bases and J 0 bases, leaving 18 bases between the germline ends. Germline V gene data show CDR1 as KGHSH and CDR2 as LQKENI. The CDR3 has 18 amino acids. CDR3 bases: TGTGCCAGCTCACCTCGAGGGGCAGGGAGCAACTCTGGAAACACCATATATTTT. Amino acid sequence: CASSPRGAGSNSGNTIYF. Drawing the rest from reference TRBV18 and TRBJ1-3, the complete variable domain is NAGVMQNPRHLVRRRGQEARLRCSPMKGHSHVYWYRQLPEEGLKFMVYLQKENIIDESGMPKERFSAEFPKEGPSILRIQQVVRGDSAAYFCASSPRGAGSNSGNTIYFGEGSWLTVV.

Note on this clonotype: This may arise from a read error, as a much more abundant clone is one base away. V gene TRBV7-3 combines with J gene TRBJ2-1, with a tentative D call TRBD1 (5 bases). The length of the CDR3 is 12 residues. Trimming stripped 3 bases from V and 9 bases from J, with 9 bases between. From germline, CDR1 is SGHTA and CDR2 FQGTGA. Here the CDR3 DNA reads TGTGCCAGCAGCTTCCAGGGCGGTGAGCAGTTCTTC. It specifies CASSFQGGEQFF.

This clonotype was found many times. The rearrangement uses TRBV11-1 and TRBJ1-1; 9 bases line up with TRBD1. The CDR3 is made up of 14 amino acids. Germline V gene lookup returns CDR1 SGHAT and CDR2 FQDESV (reference sequence). Germline trimming cut 5 bases from V and 4 bases from J; bases unmatched to any gene: 5. Here the CDR3 DNA reads TGTGCCAGCAGCCCCGGGGACAGGGCCACTGAAGCTTTCTTT. As protein: CASSPGDRATEAFF.

About this clonotype itself: A much bigger clone sits one base away, suggesting this may be a read error. J is TRBJ2-7 and V is TRBV3-1, with 8 nucleotides matching TRBD2. Trimming removed 4 bases from V and 0 bases from J; junction bases left unmatched: 5. Germline lookup yields CDR1 LGHDT and CDR2 YNNKEL (reference sequence). This CDR3 has 15 amino acids. In nucleotides, the CDR3 is TGTGCCAGCAGCCCGGGACTAGGGACCTCCTACGAGCAGTACTTC. Amino acid sequence: CASSPGLGTSYEQYF.